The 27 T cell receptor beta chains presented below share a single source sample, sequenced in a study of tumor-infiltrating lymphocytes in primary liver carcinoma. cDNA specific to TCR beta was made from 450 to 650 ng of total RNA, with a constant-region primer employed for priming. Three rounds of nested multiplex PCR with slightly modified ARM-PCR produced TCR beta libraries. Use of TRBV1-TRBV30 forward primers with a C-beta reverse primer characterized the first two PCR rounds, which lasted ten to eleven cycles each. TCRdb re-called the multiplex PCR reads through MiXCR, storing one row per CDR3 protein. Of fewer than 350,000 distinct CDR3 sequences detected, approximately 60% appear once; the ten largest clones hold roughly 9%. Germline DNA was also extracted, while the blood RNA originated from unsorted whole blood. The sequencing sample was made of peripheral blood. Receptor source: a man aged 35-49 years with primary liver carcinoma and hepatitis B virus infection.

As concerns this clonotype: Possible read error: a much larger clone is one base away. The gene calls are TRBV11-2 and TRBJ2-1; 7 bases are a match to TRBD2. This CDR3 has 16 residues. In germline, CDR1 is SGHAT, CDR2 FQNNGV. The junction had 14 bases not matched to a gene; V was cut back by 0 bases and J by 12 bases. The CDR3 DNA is TGTGCCAGCAGCTTAGAAGTGGGAGGGCCCTTCGATGGGCAGTTCTTC. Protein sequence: CASSLEVGGPFDGQFF.

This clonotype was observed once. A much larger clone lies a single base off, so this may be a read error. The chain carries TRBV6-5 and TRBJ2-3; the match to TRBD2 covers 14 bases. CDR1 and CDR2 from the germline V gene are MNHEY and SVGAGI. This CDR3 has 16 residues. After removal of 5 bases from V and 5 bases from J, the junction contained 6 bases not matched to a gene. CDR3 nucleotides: TGTGCCAGCAGTCCACGACTAGCGGGAGGGTTAGATACGCAGTATTTT. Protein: CASSPRLAGGLDTQYF.

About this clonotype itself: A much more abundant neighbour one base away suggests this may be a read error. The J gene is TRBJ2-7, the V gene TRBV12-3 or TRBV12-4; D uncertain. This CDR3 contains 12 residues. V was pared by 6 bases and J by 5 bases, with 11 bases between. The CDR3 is CASRGSVDEQYF. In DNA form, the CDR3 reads TGTGCCAGCAGGGGCTCGGTAGACGAGCAGTACTTC.

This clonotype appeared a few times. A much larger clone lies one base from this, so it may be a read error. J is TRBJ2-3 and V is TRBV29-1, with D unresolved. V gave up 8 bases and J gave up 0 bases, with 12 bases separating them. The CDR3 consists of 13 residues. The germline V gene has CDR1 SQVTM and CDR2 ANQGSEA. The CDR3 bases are TGCAGCCTCCGGGCAACTAGCACAGATACGCAGTATTTT. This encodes CSLRATSTDTQYF.

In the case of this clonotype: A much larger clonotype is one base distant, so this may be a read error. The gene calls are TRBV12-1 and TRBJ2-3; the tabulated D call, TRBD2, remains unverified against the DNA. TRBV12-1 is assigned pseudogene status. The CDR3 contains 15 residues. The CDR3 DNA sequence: TGTGCCAGCAGCCCGTGGCGGGTAGACACAGATACGCAGTATTTT. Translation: CASSPWRVDTDTQYF.

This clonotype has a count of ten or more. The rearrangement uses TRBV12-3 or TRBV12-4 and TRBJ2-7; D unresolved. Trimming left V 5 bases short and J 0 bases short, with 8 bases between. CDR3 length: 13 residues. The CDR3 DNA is TGTGCCAGCAGTCAACAGATCTCCTACGAGCAGTACTTC. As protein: CASSQQISYEQYF.

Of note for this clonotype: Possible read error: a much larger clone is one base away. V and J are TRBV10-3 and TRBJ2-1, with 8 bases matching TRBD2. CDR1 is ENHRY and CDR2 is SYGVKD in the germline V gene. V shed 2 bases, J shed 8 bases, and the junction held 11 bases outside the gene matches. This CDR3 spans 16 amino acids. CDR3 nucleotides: TGTGCCATCAGTGAGAGTAGCGGGATTGGTCGGGATGAGCAGTTCTTC. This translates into CAISESSGIGRDEQFF.

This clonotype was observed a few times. Here the CDR3 DNA reads TGTGCCAGCAGCGTCAAAGGGTCGGGCACCGGGGAGCTGTTTTTT. It is translated as CASSVKGSGTGELFF. The rearrangement uses TRBV9 and TRBJ2-2; D gene unclear. Germline loops: CDR1 SGDLS, CDR2 YYNGEE. The ends were cut back, 2 bases at V and 4 bases at J, with 12 bases in the middle. The CDR3 has 15 amino acids.

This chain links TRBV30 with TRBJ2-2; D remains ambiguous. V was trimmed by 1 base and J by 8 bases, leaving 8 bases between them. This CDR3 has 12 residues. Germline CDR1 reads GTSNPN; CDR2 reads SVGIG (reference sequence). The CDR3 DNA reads TGTGCCTGGAGTGGAGGTTTAGGGGAGCTGTTTTTT. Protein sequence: CAWSGGLGELFF.

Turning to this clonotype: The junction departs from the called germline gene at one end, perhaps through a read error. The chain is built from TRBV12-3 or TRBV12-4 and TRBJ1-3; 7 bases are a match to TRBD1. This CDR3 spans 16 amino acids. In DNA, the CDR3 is TGTACCAGCAGTGCCGGGACAGATGCCTCTGGAAACACTATATATTTT. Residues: CTSSAGTDASGNTIYF.

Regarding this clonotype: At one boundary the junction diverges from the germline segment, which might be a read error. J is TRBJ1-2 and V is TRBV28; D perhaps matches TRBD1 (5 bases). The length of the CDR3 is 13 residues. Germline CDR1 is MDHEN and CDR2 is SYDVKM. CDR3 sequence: CASSSRHGGGYAF. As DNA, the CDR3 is TGTGCCAGCAGTTCTAGACACGGGGGTGGCTACGCCTTC.

CDR3 bases: TGCAGCGTCAGGGGAGAAAACTATCGCCACACCTTC. Amino acid sequence: CSVRGENYRHTF. The chain recombines TRBV29-1 with TRBJ1-2, with TRBD1 as a possible D gene (6 bases). Trimming pared 6 bases from V and 12 bases from J, leaving 20 bases between. The length of the CDR3 is 12 residues. The V gene's germline CDR1 is SQVTM and CDR2 ANQGSEA.

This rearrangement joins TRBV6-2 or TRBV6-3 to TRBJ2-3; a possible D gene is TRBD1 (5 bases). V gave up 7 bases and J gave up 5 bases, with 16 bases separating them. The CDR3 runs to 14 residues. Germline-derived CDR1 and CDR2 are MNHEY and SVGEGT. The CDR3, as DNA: TGTGCCAGCAATCACAGGAGACGAAGAGATACGCAGTATTTT. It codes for CASNHRRRRDTQYF.

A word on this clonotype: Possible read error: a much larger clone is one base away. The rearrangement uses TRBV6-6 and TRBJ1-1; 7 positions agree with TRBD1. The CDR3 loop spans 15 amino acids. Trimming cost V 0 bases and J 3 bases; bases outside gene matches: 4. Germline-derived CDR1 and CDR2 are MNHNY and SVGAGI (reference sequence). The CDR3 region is CASSYSGGVYTEAFF. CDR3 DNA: TGTGCCAGCAGTTACTCAGGGGGCGTGTACACTGAAGCTTTCTTT.

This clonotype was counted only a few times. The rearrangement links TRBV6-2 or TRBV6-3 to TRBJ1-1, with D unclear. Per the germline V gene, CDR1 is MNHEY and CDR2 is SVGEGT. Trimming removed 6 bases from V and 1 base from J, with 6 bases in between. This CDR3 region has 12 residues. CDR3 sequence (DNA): TGTGCCAGCAGAGGCTCGAACACTGAAGCTTTCTTT. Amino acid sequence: CASRGSNTEAFF.

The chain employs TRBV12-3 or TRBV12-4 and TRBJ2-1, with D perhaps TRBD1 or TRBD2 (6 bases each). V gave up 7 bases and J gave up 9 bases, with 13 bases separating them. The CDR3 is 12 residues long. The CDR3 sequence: CASTMEGGEQFF. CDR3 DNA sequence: TGTGCCAGCACAATGGAGGGGGGTGAGCAGTTCTTC.

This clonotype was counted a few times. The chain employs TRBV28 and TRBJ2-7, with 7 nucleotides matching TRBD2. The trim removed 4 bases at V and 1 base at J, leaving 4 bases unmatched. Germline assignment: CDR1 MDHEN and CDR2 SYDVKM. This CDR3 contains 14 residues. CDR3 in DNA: TGTGCCAGCAGTTATCCAGCGGGGTCCTACGAGCAGTACTTC. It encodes CASSYPAGSYEQYF. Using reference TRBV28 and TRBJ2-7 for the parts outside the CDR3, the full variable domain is DVKVTQSSRYLVKRTGEKVFLECVQDMDHENMFWYRQDPGLGLRLIYFSYDVKMKEKGDIPEGYSVSREKKERFSLILESASTNQTSMYLCASSYPAGSYEQYFGPGTRLTVT.

In DNA, the CDR3 is TGTGCCAGCAGTCCGGGGACCCCAAGAGAAGAACTGTTTTTT. This codes for CASSPGTPREELFF. The chain recombines TRBV28 with TRBJ1-4; D may be TRBD1 (5 bases). The CDR3 sequence is 14 residues long. Between the trimmed V and J ends, which lost 5 bases and 12 bases, there was a span of 19 bases. The germline V gene has CDR1 MDHEN and CDR2 SYDVKM.

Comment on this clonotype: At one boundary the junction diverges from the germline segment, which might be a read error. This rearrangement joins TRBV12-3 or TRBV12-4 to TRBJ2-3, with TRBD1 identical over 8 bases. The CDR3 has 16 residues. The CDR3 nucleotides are TGTGCCAGCAGTCCCGAGACAGGGGTGAGCACAGATACGCGGTATTTT. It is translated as CASSPETGVSTDTRYF.

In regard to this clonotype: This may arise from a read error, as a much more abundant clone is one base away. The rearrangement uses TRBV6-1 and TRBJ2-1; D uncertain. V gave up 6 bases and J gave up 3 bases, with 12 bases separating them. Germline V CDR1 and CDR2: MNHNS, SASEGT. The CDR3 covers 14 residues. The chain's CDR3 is CASRRMNLYNEQFF. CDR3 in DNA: TGTGCCAGCAGGAGGATGAACCTCTACAATGAGCAGTTCTTC.

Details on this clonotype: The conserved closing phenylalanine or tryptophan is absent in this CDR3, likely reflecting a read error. The DNA for the CDR3 is TGTACCAGCAGTGTGGAGGAGACCCAGTACTTA. Its translation is CTSSVEETQYL. The rearrangement links TRBV6-6 to TRBJ2-5, with D unresolved. Germline assignment: CDR1 MNHNY and CDR2 SVGAGI (reference sequence). The CDR3 has 11 residues.

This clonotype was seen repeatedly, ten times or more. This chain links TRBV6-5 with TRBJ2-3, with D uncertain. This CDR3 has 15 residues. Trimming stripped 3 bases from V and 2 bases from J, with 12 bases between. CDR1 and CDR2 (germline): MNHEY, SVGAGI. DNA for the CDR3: TGTGCCAGCAGTTATGGCAGGACCTTCACAGATACGCAGTATTTT. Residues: CASSYGRTFTDTQYF.

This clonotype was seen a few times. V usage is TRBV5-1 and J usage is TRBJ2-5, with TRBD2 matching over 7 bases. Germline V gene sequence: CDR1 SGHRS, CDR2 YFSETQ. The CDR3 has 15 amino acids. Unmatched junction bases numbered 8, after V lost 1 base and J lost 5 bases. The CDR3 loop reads CASSLTAGVPETQYF. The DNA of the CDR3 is TGCGCCAGCAGCTTGACGGCGGGAGTTCCTGAGACCCAGTACTTC.

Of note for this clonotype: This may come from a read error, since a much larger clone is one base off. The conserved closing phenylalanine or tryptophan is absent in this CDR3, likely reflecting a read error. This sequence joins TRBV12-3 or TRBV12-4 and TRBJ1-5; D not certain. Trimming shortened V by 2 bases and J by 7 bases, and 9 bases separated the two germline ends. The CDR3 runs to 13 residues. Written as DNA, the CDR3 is TGTGCCAGCAGTTTACTACAAGGACAGCCCCAGCATTCT. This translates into CASSLLQGQPQHS.

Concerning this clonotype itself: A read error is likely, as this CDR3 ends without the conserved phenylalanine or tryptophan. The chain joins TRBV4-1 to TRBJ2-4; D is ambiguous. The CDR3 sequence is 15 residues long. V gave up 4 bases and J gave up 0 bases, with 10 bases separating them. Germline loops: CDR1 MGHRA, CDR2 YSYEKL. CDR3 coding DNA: TGCGCCAGCAGCCCCTTGGGCCTAGCCAAAAACATTCAGTACTTG. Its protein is CASSPLGLAKNIQYL.

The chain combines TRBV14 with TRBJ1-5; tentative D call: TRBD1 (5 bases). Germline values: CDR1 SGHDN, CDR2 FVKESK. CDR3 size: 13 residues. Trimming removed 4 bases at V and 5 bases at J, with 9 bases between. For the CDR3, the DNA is TGTGCCAGCAGCCGCTCGGGGCATCAGCCCCAGCATTTT. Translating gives CASSRSGHQPQHF.

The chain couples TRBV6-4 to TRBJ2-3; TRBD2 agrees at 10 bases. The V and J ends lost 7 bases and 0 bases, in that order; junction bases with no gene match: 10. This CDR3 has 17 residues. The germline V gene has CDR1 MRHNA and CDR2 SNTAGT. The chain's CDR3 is CASTMASGRGSTDTQYF. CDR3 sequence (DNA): TGTGCCAGCACCATGGCTAGCGGGAGAGGGAGCACAGATACGCAGTATTTT.